A selection of T cell receptor beta chains follows, all from one sample in a study of radiotherapy plus CTLA-4 blockade in lung cancer. Some clones are missing from TCRdb's copy, which holds only in-frame ones; the method was immunoSEQ multiplex PCR. The data contain about 15,000 clones, around 70% of them singletons. This specimen consisted of peripheral blood, obtained from a patient treated with radiotherapy plus ipilimumab. The receptors come from a human donor with non-small cell lung cancer whose response to radiotherapy plus ipilimumab could not be evaluated. Each CDR3 is given with its conserved first and last residue. The D gene is left open where the match is weak. Some rows have no size entry. The others give once, few or many, or a class for an expanded clone.

CDR3nt: TGTGCCAGTAGTATTTTTCCAGGGAGGGCTAACTATGGCTACACCTTC
CDR3aa: CASSIFPGRANYGYTF
d_gene: NA
v_gene: TRBV19
len: 16
j_gene: TRBJ1-2
abundance: NA

CDR3nt: TGCAGTGCGAAAGACGGGTATGGCTACACCTTC
CDR3aa: CSAKDGYGYTF
d_gene: NA
v_gene: TRBV20-1
len: 11
j_gene: TRBJ1-2
abundance: NA

CDR3nt: TGCGCCAGCAGCTGGGCGACAGGGGGCGCACCTGAAGCTTTCTTT
CDR3aa: CASSWATGGAPEAFF
d_gene: TRBD1
v_gene: TRBV5-1
len: 15
j_gene: TRBJ1-1
abundance: NA

CDR3nt: TGTGCCAGTAGTATAGGTGGTAGCGGGGGGCCGTACAATGAGCAGTTCTTC
CDR3aa: CASSIGGSGGPYNEQFF
d_gene: TRBD2
v_gene: TRBV19
len: 17
j_gene: TRBJ2-1
abundance: NA

CDR3nt: TGTGCCAGCACAGTAATGAGCGGTTCCTACAATGAGCAGTTCTTC
CDR3aa: CASTVMSGSYNEQFF
d_gene: NA
v_gene: TRBV7-2
len: 15
j_gene: TRBJ2-1
abundance: NA

CDR3nt: TGCGCCAGCAGCCAAGTTATCCAGGGGAGTGGGACAGATACGCAGTATTTT
CDR3aa: CASSQVIQGSGTDTQYF
d_gene: NA
v_gene: TRBV4-3
len: 17
j_gene: TRBJ2-3
abundance: NA

CDR3nt: TGTGCCAGCAGGGCGGGCATGAACACTGAAGCTTTCTTT
CDR3aa: CASRAGMNTEAFF
d_gene: NA
v_gene: TRBV6-5
len: 13
j_gene: TRBJ1-1
abundance: NA

CDR3nt: TGTGCCAGTAGTTTCGACATGGGACAGACTTCACCCCTCCACTTT
CDR3aa: CASSFDMGQTSPLHF
d_gene: TRBD1
v_gene: TRBV19
len: 15
j_gene: TRBJ1-6
abundance: NA

CDR3nt: TGTGCCAGCAGCCCGAGTAGGGGGGAAAAACTGTTTTTT
CDR3aa: CASSPSRGEKLFF
d_gene: NA
v_gene: TRBV7-2
len: 13
j_gene: TRBJ1-4
abundance: NA

CDR3nt: TGTGCTAGTGGTTTGGTAGTGGGCAGGAACGAATGGGCCCTCCACTTT
CDR3aa: CASGLVVGRNEWALHF
d_gene: NA
v_gene: TRBV12-5
len: 16
j_gene: TRBJ1-6
abundance: NA

CDR3nt: TGTGCCAGCAGCCCCGCACAGGGGCGGAGAGAGACCCAGTACTTC
CDR3aa: CASSPAQGRRETQYF
d_gene: TRBD1
v_gene: TRBV5-4
len: 15
j_gene: TRBJ2-5
abundance: once

CDR3nt: TGTGCCAGCAGCTTAAAGACAAGGCTGTTTGAGCAGTACTTC
CDR3aa: CASSLKTRLFEQYF
d_gene: NA
v_gene: TRBV11-3
len: 14
j_gene: TRBJ2-7
abundance: NA

CDR3nt: TGTGCCAGCAGTTTAAGAGGGCTCGGGGGGCGCAACTATGGCTACACCTTC
CDR3aa: CASSLRGLGGRNYGYTF
d_gene: NA
v_gene: TRBV27
len: 17
j_gene: TRBJ1-2
abundance: NA

CDR3nt: TGTGCCAGTAGTGTTAGCGGGGGGTCCTCCTACGAGCAGTACTTC
CDR3aa: CASSVSGGSSYEQYF
d_gene: TRBD2
v_gene: TRBV19
len: 15
j_gene: TRBJ2-7
abundance: NA

CDR3nt: TGTGCCAGCAGACAGGGTGAGAGCTTGGCGTATACGCAGTATTTT
CDR3aa: CASRQGESLAYTQYF
d_gene: NA
v_gene: TRBV7-9
len: 15
j_gene: TRBJ2-3
abundance: NA

CDR3nt: TGTGCCAGTTTCCCCTCGGGACAGGGGAACAATGAGCAGTTCTTC
CDR3aa: CASFPSGQGNNEQFF
d_gene: TRBD1
v_gene: TRBV19
len: 15
j_gene: TRBJ2-1
abundance: NA

CDR3nt: TGTGCCTGGAGTATGGGAAGGGCAAGGGGGAATTCACCCCTCCACTTT
CDR3aa: CAWSMGRARGNSPLHF
d_gene: NA
v_gene: TRBV30
len: 16
j_gene: TRBJ1-6
abundance: NA

CDR3nt: TGTGCCAGCAGCCCTACTAGCGGGGGGGCTCGAGAGCAGTTCTTC
CDR3aa: CASSPTSGGAREQFF
d_gene: TRBD2
v_gene: TRBV14
len: 15
j_gene: TRBJ2-1
abundance: few

CDR3nt: TGTGCCAGCAGCCCCCAACAGGGATCCGGAAACACCATATATTTT
CDR3aa: CASSPQQGSGNTIYF
d_gene: NA
v_gene: TRBV13
len: 15
j_gene: TRBJ1-3
abundance: NA

CDR3nt: TGTGCCAGCAGCGTTGGGACTAGCGGGCAAGGGGATACGCAGTATTTT
CDR3aa: CASSVGTSGQGDTQYF
d_gene: TRBD2
v_gene: TRBV9
len: 16
j_gene: TRBJ2-3
abundance: NA

CDR3nt: TGTGCCAGTACGACAGGGTCGGATTCACCCCTCCACTTT
CDR3aa: CASTTGSDSPLHF
d_gene: TRBD1
v_gene: TRBV6-5
len: 13
j_gene: TRBJ1-6
abundance: NA

CDR3nt: TGTGCCTGGAGCGGAGTGTCCTATAATTCACCCCTCCACTTT
CDR3aa: CAWSGVSYNSPLHF
d_gene: NA
v_gene: TRBV30
len: 14
j_gene: TRBJ1-6
abundance: NA

CDR3nt: TGTGCCAGCAGTGACCTCGGGCAGGGGGCGTCTAATGAAAAACTGTTTTTT
CDR3aa: CASSDLGQGASNEKLFF
d_gene: TRBD1
v_gene: TRBV25-1
len: 17
j_gene: TRBJ1-4
abundance: NA

CDR3nt: TGTGCCAGCAGCTTGGTGCGACAGGGGCATGAAAAACTGTTTTTT
CDR3aa: CASSLVRQGHEKLFF
d_gene: TRBD1
v_gene: TRBV5-6
len: 15
j_gene: TRBJ1-4
abundance: NA

CDR3nt: TGCGCCAGCAGTTCGGGCGGGACAGGGGGGTATGGTAATTCACCCCTCCACTTT
CDR3aa: CASSSGGTGGYGNSPLHF
d_gene: TRBD1
v_gene: TRBV5-1
len: 18
j_gene: TRBJ1-6
abundance: NA

CDR3nt: TGTGCCAGCAGCGTAGCTCCCAGGGAAACTAATGAAAAACTGTTTTTT
CDR3aa: CASSVAPRETNEKLFF
d_gene: NA
v_gene: TRBV9
len: 16
j_gene: TRBJ1-4
abundance: few

CDR3nt: TGTGCCAGCACGCTCCTTAGCCCTCAAGGAATAGCCAAAAACATTCAGTACTTC
CDR3aa: CASTLLSPQGIAKNIQYF
d_gene: NA
v_gene: TRBV5-4
len: 18
j_gene: TRBJ2-4
abundance: NA

CDR3nt: TGTGCCAGCAGTAGAGGACAGGGCCGGGAGGGCTACACCTTC
CDR3aa: CASSRGQGREGYTF
d_gene: TRBD1
v_gene: TRBV28
len: 14
j_gene: TRBJ1-2
abundance: few

CDR3nt: TGTGCCAGCAGCCAGTATCCGTACTCCTACGAGCAGTACTTC
CDR3aa: CASSQYPYSYEQYF
d_gene: NA
v_gene: TRBV14
len: 14
j_gene: TRBJ2-7
abundance: NA